This T cell receptor (beta chain) was captured in a study of tumor-infiltrating lymphocytes in primary liver carcinoma. At the level of the study: Among the tumors, stages were T1-T3 N0M0 and sizes roughly 4 to 10 cm. Samples had roughly 3.65 to 7.5 million productive TCRbeta reads, comparable between tissue types. Findings of the study overall: Compared with tumor region pairs, tumor-adjacent and tumor-blood pairs overlapped less.

RNA was extracted from whole blood without cell sorting, alongside germline DNA. The CDR3 runs to 8 residues. V was cut by 5 bases and J by 14 bases, with 7 bases left in between. Germline CDR1 and CDR2: DFQATT and SNEGSKA (reference sequence). This clonotype came up many times. What it binds is unknown. The researchers produced TCR beta cDNA from 400 to 650 ng total RNA with a constant-region primer. It was through three nested multiplex PCR rounds of slightly modified ARM-PCR that TCR beta libraries arose. The first two PCR rounds, approximately 10 cycles each, used TRBV1-TRBV30 forward primers and a C-beta reverse primer. TCRdb ran MiXCR on the multiplex PCR reads and lists one entry per CDR3 protein. The sample consists of approximately 340,000 distinct CDR3 sequences, almost 65% of them appearing once.

The sequencing input was peripheral blood. The sequence derives from a man in his forties with primary liver carcinoma and hepatitis B virus infection. This chain joins TRBV20-1 and TRBJ2-1; D remains ambiguous. DNA of the CDR3: TGCAGTGCTTCCTCGAAGTTCTTC. Its protein product is CSASSKFF.